Each of the 13 T cell receptor beta chains below was sequenced from the same sample in a study of blood T cell repertoires in COVID-19. TCRdb's copy holds only in-frame clones and misses some; the assay was immunoSEQ multiplex PCR. The sample holds about 120,000 clones; approximately 89% are singletons and the top ten take under 13%. Source material: peripheral blood. Source of these receptors: a middle-aged man with acute or convalescent COVID-19.

This clone was seen a handful of times. This rearrangement joins TRBV28 to TRBJ1-5; D not certain. In germline, CDR1 is MDHEN, CDR2 SYDVKM. The CDR3 covers 13 residues. Between the trimmed V and J ends, which lost 5 bases and 6 bases, there was a span of 11 bases. CDR3 region: CASSLGSGQPQHF. CDR3 nucleotides: TGTGCCAGCAGTCTAGGTAGTGGTCAGCCCCAGCATTTT.

The rearrangement uses TRBV5-1 and TRBJ1-5; a possible D gene is TRBD1 (6 bases). The germline V gene encodes CDR1 SGHRS and CDR2 YFSETQ. V lost 4 bases, J lost 3 bases, and 11 bases lay in between. The CDR3 is made up of 14 amino acids. The CDR3 DNA is TGCGCCAGCAGCGGAGGACAGCCCAATCAGCCCCAGCATTTT. It translates to CASSGGQPNQPQHF.

J is TRBJ2-1 and V is TRBV30, with a possible D match to TRBD2 (5 bases). This CDR3 is built from 13 residues. Germline values: CDR1 GTSNPN, CDR2 SVGIG (reference sequence). V shed 8 bases and J shed 1 base, with 12 bases lying between them. The CDR3 protein is CAGSGGSYNEQFF. The CDR3 bases are TGTGCCGGAAGCGGTGGGTCCTACAATGAGCAGTTCTTC.

The chain has TRBV6-4 and TRBJ2-7; 9 nucleotides align to TRBD2. V shed 6 bases, J shed 4 bases, and the junction held 10 bases outside the gene matches. This CDR3 comprises 15 residues. Germline V gene data show CDR1 as MRHNA and CDR2 as SNTAGT. The CDR3 sequence: CASSLERGADYEQYF. CDR3 coding DNA: TGTGCCAGCAGCCTAGAGCGGGGGGCTGATTACGAGCAGTACTTC.

The rearrangement uses TRBV10-3 and TRBJ1-2; TRBD1 aligns across 8 bases. After removal of 11 bases from V and 2 bases from J, the junction contained 10 bases not matched to a gene. The CDR3 extends over 14 amino acids. CDR1 and CDR2 from the germline V gene are ENHRY and SYGVKD. DNA of the CDR3: TGTGCCTCGAGACAGGGGCCCCAGAACTATGGCTACACCTTC. Its translation: CASRQGPQNYGYTF.

This chain links TRBV13 with TRBJ1-2; 7 bases are shared with TRBD1. Germline trimming cut 6 bases from V and 2 bases from J; bases unmatched to any gene: 9. This CDR3 comprises 15 residues. CDR1 and CDR2 from the germline V gene are PRHDT and FYEKMQ (reference sequence). The CDR3 region is CASSTTTGLNYGYTF. CDR3 nucleotide sequence: TGTGCCAGCAGTACAACGACAGGGCTCAACTATGGCTACACCTTC. Based on the CDR3 plus reference TRBV13 and TRBJ1-2, the full variable domain is AAGVIQSPRHLIKEKRETATLKCYPIPRHDTVYWYQQGPGQDPQFLISFYEKMQSDKGSIPDRFSAQQFSDYHSELNMSSLELGDSALYFCASSTTTGLNYGYTFGSGTRLTVV.

The V call is TRBV28, the J call TRBJ1-6; D is uncertain. The V gene's germline CDR1 is MDHEN and CDR2 SYDVKM. There are 13 residues in the CDR3. Trimming pared 7 bases from V and 11 bases from J, leaving 15 bases between. In DNA, the CDR3 is TGTGCCAGCAATCCCCGCCCAGGTGCACCCCTCCACTTT. This sequence encodes CASNPRPGAPLHF.

This clone was counted once. V and J are TRBV28 and TRBJ2-7; 7 bases are a match to TRBD2. The CDR3 has 18 residues. Germline loops: CDR1 MDHEN, CDR2 SYDVKM. Trimming took 1 base from V and 0 from J; bases not matched to a gene: 12. CDR3: CASSLSGWAGATSYEQYF. The CDR3 DNA reads TGTGCCAGCAGTTTATCCGGTTGGGCGGGAGCCACCTCCTACGAGCAGTACTTC.

This rearrangement joins TRBV5-4 to TRBJ1-2; TRBD1 agrees at 9 bases. The germline CDR1 and CDR2 sequences are SGHNT and YYREEE (reference sequence). Germline trimming cut 2 bases from V and 0 bases from J; bases unmatched to any gene: 2. The CDR3 sequence is 15 residues long. CDR3 bases: TGTGCCAGCAGCTTTGGGGACAGGGCTAACTATGGCTACACCTTC. Its protein is CASSFGDRANYGYTF.

This chain connects TRBV6-5 to TRBJ1-2, with D uncertain. Germline lookup yields CDR1 MNHEY and CDR2 SVGAGI. The CDR3 has 12 residues. V lost 8 bases, J lost 4 bases, and 11 bases lay in between. CDR3: CASSRMIYGYTF. The DNA of the CDR3 is TGTGCCAGCTCTAGGATGATCTATGGCTACACCTTC.

Concerning this clone itself: At the DNA level, this CDR3 is encoded by other sequences in the same sample as well. The chain employs TRBV5-1 and TRBJ1-1; possible D gene TRBD1, 6 bases. The CDR3 totals 14 residues. V was shortened by 4 bases and J by 0 bases, with 10 bases between the two germline ends. From germline, CDR1 is SGHRS and CDR2 YFSETQ. CDR3 residues: CASSVQGMNTEAFF. As DNA, the CDR3 is TGCGCCAGCAGCGTACAGGGTATGAACACTGAAGCTTTCTTT. The entire variable domain, with the rest obtained from reference TRBV5-1 and TRBJ1-1, is as follows: KAGVTQTPRYLIKTRGQQVTLSCSPISGHRSVSWYQQTPGQGLQFLFEYFSETQRNKGNFPGRFSGRQFSNSRSEMNVSTLELGDSALYLCASSVQGMNTEAFFGQGTRLTVV.

J is TRBJ1-5 and V is TRBV28, with 7 bases identical to TRBD1. The germline V gene encodes CDR1 MDHEN and CDR2 SYDVKM. With 5 bases clipped from V and 10 bases from J, the junction kept 14 bases outside the gene matches. CDR3 length equals 15 residues. In DNA form, the CDR3 reads TGTGCCAGCAGTCCCCGGACAGGCCACGTCCCCCCCCAGCATTTT. Protein sequence: CASSPRTGHVPPQHF.

The chain is built from TRBV7-2 and TRBJ2-7; the match to TRBD2 covers 9 bases. V shed 1 base, J shed 3 bases, and the junction held 7 bases outside the gene matches. There are 16 residues in the CDR3. CDR1 SGHTA and CDR2 FQGNSA come from the germline V gene. CDR3 residues: CASSLVGTSSFYEQYF. As DNA, the CDR3 is TGTGCCAGCAGCTTAGTAGGGACTAGCAGTTTCTACGAGCAGTACTTC.